This T cell receptor beta chain emerged from a study of T cell repertoires in cytomegalovirus infection. There are 16 residues in the CDR3. The J segment lost 6 bases and the V segment lost 2 bases, leaving 10 bases of the junction unmatched. The germline V gene encodes CDR1 MNHGY and CDR2 SAAAGT. This clonotype was recorded once. MiXCR, applied by TCRdb to the reads, yields one record per CDR3 protein. The table includes about 680,000 distinct CDR3 sequences, around 24% detected once. Sequencing was performed on CD8+ T cells from PBMCs. This chain joins TRBV6-8 and TRBJ2-1; TRBD1 aligns across 7 bases. The TCR originated in a human donor in good health (CMV status not recorded). Some clones in this sample may be carry-over from other donors' samples. The CDR3 reads CASSYMGTEKPNEQFF. The CDR3 nucleotides are TGTGCCAGCAGTTACATGGGGACAGAAAAACCCAATGAGCAGTTCTTC.